What follows are 21 T cell receptor beta chains derived from one specimen sequenced in a study of blood T cell repertoires in COVID-19. Profiled with immunoSEQ multiplex PCR; TCRdb holds only in-frame clones, not every one. The sample includes about 180,000 clones, about nine tenths of them seen just once. The sequenced sample was PBMCs or T cells enriched from blood (not recorded which). These receptors were collected from a woman under 30 who had recovered from COVID-19.

The chain is built from TRBV7-9 and TRBJ2-3, with 13 bases lining up with TRBD2. The trim removed 5 bases at V and 4 bases at J, leaving 12 bases unmatched. The CDR3 consists of 18 residues. Germline V lookup: CDR1 SEHNR, CDR2 FQNEAQ (reference sequence). This CDR3 is CASSPTSGGALRSDTQYF. The CDR3 region has the DNA TGTGCCAGCAGCCCAACTAGCGGGGGGGCTCTAAGGTCAGATACGCAGTATTTT.

The V and J genes are TRBV27 and TRBJ2-3; possible D gene TRBD1, 6 bases. Germline V CDR1 and CDR2: MNHEY, SMNVEV (reference sequence). The CDR3 extends over 15 amino acids. V lost 2 bases and J 3 bases, leaving 12 bases between the germline ends. The CDR3 sequence is CASSLVGGWTDTQYF. CDR3 coding DNA: TGTGCCAGCAGTTTAGTTGGGGGCTGGACAGATACGCAGTATTTT.

V is TRBV4-3 and J is TRBJ2-2, with 8 nucleotides matching TRBD1. J was trimmed by 4 bases and V by 1 base; bases with no gene match: 5. CDR3 length equals 16 residues. Germline-derived CDR1 and CDR2 are LGHNA and YSLEER. CDR3 in amino acids: CASSQATGVGTGELFF. The CDR3 DNA reads TGCGCCAGCAGCCAAGCGACAGGGGTGGGCACCGGGGAGCTGTTTTTT.

The CDR3 bases are TGCGCCAGCAGCTTTACGACAGGGGGCGACCTTGAAGCTTTCTTT. Amino acid sequence: CASSFTTGGDLEAFF. The chain combines TRBV5-1 with TRBJ1-1, with TRBD1 matching over 10 bases. The germline V gene has CDR1 SGHRS and CDR2 YFSETQ. Trimming at V came to 2 bases and at J to 7 bases, leaving 8 bases not matched to a gene. This CDR3 spans 15 amino acids.

The chain has TRBV5-4 and TRBJ2-3, with a weak D call TRBD2 (5 bases). In germline, CDR1 is SGHNT, CDR2 YYREEE (reference sequence). V gave up 0 bases and J gave up 2 bases, with 13 bases separating them. The CDR3 spans 16 residues. The CDR3 DNA follows: TGTGCCAGCAGCTTGGATCGGGCTAGCCTCACAGATACGCAGTATTTT. Protein product: CASSLDRASLTDTQYF.

This chain links TRBV6-5 with TRBJ2-1; D is uncertain. The germline CDR1 and CDR2 sequences are MNHEY and SVGAGI. The CDR3 is made up of 14 amino acids. As DNA, the CDR3 is TGTGCAGACGCTCTGGGCTATCCATACAATGAGCAGTTCTTC. Translating it yields CADALGYPYNEQFF.

This clone has more than one count but fewer than ten. This chain connects TRBV7-9 to TRBJ1-1; no clear D gene. Germline V gene lookup returns CDR1 SEHNR and CDR2 FQNEAQ (reference sequence). The CDR3 totals 12 residues. Between the trimmed V and J ends, which lost 5 bases and 5 bases, there was a span of 9 bases. The CDR3 region is CASSPPLTEAFF. The CDR3, as DNA: TGTGCCAGCAGCCCCCCTTTGACTGAAGCTTTCTTT.

The CDR3 bases are TGCAGCGTCGGGACAGGGGGCGTCAGCACTGAAGCTTTCTTT. Translating gives CSVGTGGVSTEAFF. V and J are TRBV29-1 and TRBJ1-1, with 12 bases fitting TRBD1. Germline V gives CDR1 SQVTM, CDR2 ANQGSEA. CDR3 length: 14 residues. Germline trimming cut 6 bases from V and 4 bases from J; bases unmatched to any gene: 6.

The chain employs TRBV6-5 and TRBJ2-2, with 11 positions matching TRBD2. CDR1 and CDR2 (germline): MNHEY, SVGAGI. V gave up 4 bases and J gave up 7 bases; unmatched junction bases: 5. The CDR3 totals 15 residues. The CDR3 sequence: CASSLAGGPYGELFF. The CDR3 DNA follows: TGTGCCAGCAGTTTAGCGGGAGGGCCGTACGGGGAGCTGTTTTTT.

This clone is a singleton in its sample. The chain links TRBV30 to TRBJ1-2, with D unresolved. Germline CDR1 GTSNPN, CDR2 SVGIG (reference sequence). There are 13 residues in the CDR3. The V end lost 4 bases, the J end lost 7 bases, and 16 bases lay between the germline ends. The CDR3 nucleotides read TGTGCCTGGAAGGTCCGGGCGGCGGGTGGCTACACCTTC. Protein sequence: CAWKVRAAGGYTF.

The J gene is TRBJ1-4, the V gene TRBV28, with a tentative D call TRBD1 (5 bases). V lost 6 bases to trimming and J lost 7 bases, with 15 bases between them. The V gene's germline CDR1 is MDHEN and CDR2 SYDVKM. This CDR3 contains 14 residues. The CDR3 region has the DNA TGTGCCAGCAGGCTGGAGGGGTCGGCTGAAAAACTGTTTTTT. It codes for CASRLEGSAEKLFF.

This chain uses TRBV28 with TRBJ1-2; TRBD1 might be the D (5 bases). Germline lookup yields CDR1 MDHEN and CDR2 SYDVKM. The V gene lost 5 bases and the J gene lost 5 bases, with 18 bases spanning the gap. This CDR3 is 15 amino acids long. The CDR3 nucleotides are TGTGCCAGCAGTCTACTCGGGGGGATCTTATATGGCTACACCTTC. This translates into CASSLLGGILYGYTF.

The chain has TRBV7-9 and TRBJ1-2, with 9 nucleotides matching TRBD1. V dropped 1 base and J dropped 4; count of bases not matched to a gene: 7. CDR3 length: 16 amino acids. Germline assignment: CDR1 SEHNR and CDR2 FQNEAQ (reference sequence). The CDR3 here is CASSLGVTGGTYGYTF. The CDR3 DNA follows: TGTGCCAGCAGCTTAGGGGTGACAGGGGGAACCTATGGCTACACCTTC. Combining the CDR3 with reference TRBV7-9 and TRBJ1-2 gives the whole variable domain DTGVSQNPRHKITKRGQNVTFRCDPISEHNRLYWYRQTLGQGPEFLTYFQNEAQLEKSRLLSDRFSAERPKGSFSTLEIQRTEQGDSAMYLCASSLGVTGGTYGYTFGSGTRLTVV.

The rearrangement joins TRBV5-4 to TRBJ2-1; TRBD2 matches at 16 bases. With 3 bases clipped from V and 10 bases from J, the junction kept 7 bases outside the gene matches. The CDR3 runs 16 residues. CDR1 and CDR2 from the germline V gene are SGHNT and YYREEE (reference sequence). This chain's CDR3 is CASSSGTSGRAREQFF. CDR3 nucleotides: TGTGCCAGCAGCTCGGGGACTAGCGGGAGGGCCCGGGAGCAGTTCTTC.

The V call is TRBV9, the J call TRBJ2-3; TRBD2 agrees at 9 bases. V lost 2 bases, J lost 6 bases, and 4 bases stayed unmatched. This CDR3 region has 14 residues. Germline CDR1 reads SGDLS; CDR2 reads YYNGEE. The CDR3 loop is CASSVSTSGDTQYF. CDR3 sequence (DNA): TGTGCCAGCAGCGTGTCCACTAGCGGGGATACGCAGTATTTT. The full variable domain, rest sourced from reference TRBV9 and TRBJ2-3, is DSGVTQTPKHLITATGQRVTLRCSPRSGDLSVYWYQQSLDQGLQFLIQYYNGEERAKGNILERFSAQQFPDLHSELNLSSLELGDSALYFCASSVSTSGDTQYFGPGTRLTVL.

The chain employs TRBV4-1 and TRBJ1-6; D remains ambiguous. Per the germline V gene, CDR1 is MGHRA and CDR2 is YSYEKL. Trimming took 3 bases from V and 8 from J, leaving 14 bases between them. This CDR3 spans 15 amino acids. The CDR3 region has the DNA TGCGCCAGCAGCCACAGAGCTACAGTTGATTCACCCCTCCACTTT. Its translation is CASSHRATVDSPLHF.

The table lists this clone with a count of one. The gene calls are TRBV27 and TRBJ2-1; D unresolved. The length of the CDR3 is 9 residues. V dropped 8 bases and J dropped 9 bases, with 5 bases sitting between them. Germline V gives CDR1 MNHEY, CDR2 SMNVEV (reference sequence). CDR3 bases: TGTGCCAGCGGCTCTGAGCAGTTCTTC. Residues: CASGSEQFF.

This clone appeared a single time. V usage is TRBV5-1 and J usage is TRBJ2-1, with TRBD2 identical over 9 bases. The V gene end was trimmed by 4 bases and the J gene end by 8 bases; junction bases not matched to a gene: 4. This CDR3 has 13 residues. CDR1 is SGHRS, CDR2 YFSETQ, per germline. CDR3 region: CASSNSGSDEQFF. CDR3 nucleotides: TGCGCCAGCAGCAATAGCGGGAGCGATGAGCAGTTCTTC.

The chain recombines TRBV12-3 or TRBV12-4 with TRBJ1-5; D is ambiguous. V was cut by 2 bases and J by 7 bases, with 6 bases left in between. The CDR3 is 12 residues long. CDR3 sequence reads: CASSLSLQPQHF. CDR3 DNA sequence: TGTGCCAGCAGTTTAAGCCTCCAGCCCCAGCATTTT.

This clone was seen a single time. The genes are TRBV5-1 and TRBJ1-1; a weak D match, TRBD1 (5 bases). CDR1 and CDR2 from the germline V gene are SGHRS and YFSETQ. CDR3 length: 20 amino acids. Trimming took off 1 base at V and 0 bases at J, with 25 bases between the two ends. The DNA for the CDR3 is TGCGCCAGCAGCTTGTCCTTGAGAACCGACAGACCACTAATGAACACTGAAGCTTTCTTT. Encoded protein: CASSLSLRTDRPLMNTEAFF.

This clone was picked up a small number of times. The J gene is TRBJ1-2, the V gene TRBV6-5; perhaps TRBD1 as D (5 bases). Trimming shortened V by 10 bases and J by 0 bases, and 12 bases separated the two germline ends. CDR1 and CDR2 from the germline V gene are MNHEY and SVGAGI. The CDR3 loop spans 13 amino acids. The CDR3 coding sequence is TGTGCCACCTCCAGGGCGGCTAACTATGGCTACACCTTC. It specifies CATSRAANYGYTF.